The 30 T cell receptor beta chains below were found in one sample sequenced in a study of shared clonotypes between healthy human individuals. TCRdb's table, derived via immunoSEQ multiplex PCR, lists solely in-frame clones and lacks some. The top ten clones hold about 0.07% of a sample with around 200,000 clones, 80% to 95% of them seen once. The sequenced material came from naive CD4+ T cells sorted from blood. Regarding subset: CD45RA+ positively selected. The receptor set was obtained from a woman aged 25 to 39 in good health.

The chain uses TRBV28 and TRBJ1-4, with 7 nucleotides matching TRBD1. The V gene's germline CDR1 is MDHEN and CDR2 SYDVKM. V lost 3 bases, J lost 0 bases, and 1 base stayed unmatched. This CDR3 contains 15 residues. The DNA for the CDR3 is TGTGCCAGCAGTTTTACAGGGGCAACTAATGAAAAACTGTTTTTT. Protein: CASSFTGATNEKLFF. The whole variable domain, filled in from reference TRBV28 and TRBJ1-4, reads DVKVTQSSRYLVKRTGEKVFLECVQDMDHENMFWYRQDPGLGLRLIYFSYDVKMKEKGDIPEGYSVSREKKERFSLILESASTNQTSMYLCASSFTGATNEKLFFGSGTQLSVL.

This chain uses TRBV6-6 with TRBJ1-2; D is perhaps TRBD1 (5 bases). There are 13 residues in the CDR3. V lost 10 bases to trimming and J lost 1 base, with 13 bases between them. Germline CDR1 and CDR2: MNHNY and SVGAGI (reference sequence). CDR3 bases: TGTGCCACCACCCCGACAGTTAACTATGGCTACACCTTC. Its translation: CATTPTVNYGYTF.

The rearrangement joins TRBV19 to TRBJ2-7, with TRBD1 identical over 8 bases. CDR1 and CDR2 from the germline V gene are LNHDA and SQIVND (reference sequence). This CDR3 spans 14 amino acids. With V trimmed by 10 bases and J by 4 bases, 12 bases remained unmatched. The CDR3 DNA reads as TGTGCCACTGCCCCGGACAGGGAGTTTTACGAGCAGTACTTC. This sequence encodes CATAPDREFYEQYF.

The chain couples TRBV5-6 to TRBJ1-1, with 7 positions matching TRBD1. CDR3 length: 16 amino acids. V was clipped by 4 bases and J by 1 base; unmatched bases: 10. CDR1 is SGHDT, CDR2 YYEEEE, per germline. CDR3 protein: CASSPAPGQRNTEAFF. CDR3 coding DNA: TGTGCCAGCAGCCCAGCACCGGGACAGAGGAACACTGAAGCTTTCTTT. The entire variable domain, with the rest obtained from reference TRBV5-6 and TRBJ1-1, is as follows: DAGVTQSPTHLIKTRGQQVTLRCSPKSGHDTVSWYQQALGQGPQFIFQYYEEEERQRGNFPDRFSGHQFPNYSSELNVNALLLGDSALYLCASSPAPGQRNTEAFFGQGTRLTVV.

The chain combines TRBV5-1 with TRBJ2-7; 7 positions agree with TRBD1. From germline, CDR1 is SGHRS and CDR2 YFSETQ. The CDR3 sequence is 14 residues long. J gave up 5 bases and V 4 bases, and 9 bases lay outside the gene matches. CDR3 in DNA: TGCGCCAGCAGCACTACACCACAGGGGAACGAGCAGTACTTC. Amino acid sequence: CASSTTPQGNEQYF.

This chain links TRBV25-1 with TRBJ2-5, with TRBD1 matching over 9 bases. The DNA end favors TRBJ2-7, so the J call may be wrong. The CDR3 consists of 15 residues. CDR1 is MGHDK and CDR2 is SYGVNS in the germline V gene. The CDR3 nucleotides read TGTGCCAGCAGTGATTGGACAGGGGCTGCGGACGAGCAGTACTTC. Translation: CASSDWTGAADEQYF.

CDR3 nucleotides: TGTGCCAGCAGTTTATTTCGCGGGATTGGGGAGACCCAGTACTTC. It specifies CASSLFRGIGETQYF. The V and J genes are TRBV28 and TRBJ2-5; D might be TRBD2 (6 bases). The germline CDR1 and CDR2 sequences are MDHEN and SYDVKM. The CDR3 is 15 residues long. Trimming removed 1 base at V and 5 bases at J, with 14 bases between.

The chain combines TRBV27 with TRBJ2-5; 8 bases match TRBD1. TRBJ2-7 matches the DNA end more closely, so the J call is doubtful. Germline V gives CDR1 MNHEY, CDR2 SMNVEV (reference sequence). This CDR3 has 13 amino acids. CDR3: CASSRTGPYEQYF. In DNA, the CDR3 is TGTGCCAGCAGCAGGACAGGGCCCTACGAGCAGTACTTC.

The table lists this clone with a count of one. This chain joins TRBV6-5 and TRBJ1-5; D is possibly TRBD1 (6 bases). The V end was cut by 6 bases, the J end by 1 base, with 13 bases between. Germline V lookup: CDR1 MNHEY, CDR2 SVGAGI. This CDR3 contains 15 residues. CDR3 nucleotide sequence: TGTGCCAGCAGGCCTACAGGGAAGAGCAATCAGCCCCAGCATTTT. This translates into CASRPTGKSNQPQHF.

The chain uses TRBV6-6 and TRBJ1-4; maybe TRBD1 (6 bases). CDR1 MNHNY and CDR2 SVGAGI come from the germline V gene (reference sequence). CDR3 size: 15 residues. V lost 6 bases to trimming and J lost 5 bases, with 16 bases between them. CDR3 residues: CASSNPDSENEKLFF. The CDR3 DNA reads TGTGCCAGCAGCAACCCGGACAGTGAGAATGAAAAACTGTTTTTT.

This chain uses TRBV18 with TRBJ2-2; a weak D match, TRBD2 (6 bases). V was shortened by 4 bases and J by 10 bases, with 19 bases between the two germline ends. The CDR3 is 15 amino acids. Germline CDR1 KGHSH, CDR2 LQKENI. CDR3 DNA: TGTGCCAGCTCACAGTCCGGGGGTCCCGGTATGGAGCTGTTTTTT. Protein product: CASSQSGGPGMELFF.

The gene calls are TRBV27 and TRBJ1-5; TRBD1 might be the D (5 bases). The CDR3 spans 15 residues. Germline values: CDR1 MNHEY, CDR2 SMNVEV (reference sequence). Trimming pared 2 bases from V and 5 bases from J, leaving 13 bases between. CDR3 bases: TGTGCCAGCAGTTTAGACAGAAATGGGTATCAGCCCCAGCATTTT. Protein product: CASSLDRNGYQPQHF.

The chain employs TRBV27 and TRBJ1-1; a weak D match, TRBD1 (5 bases). The CDR3 is made up of 18 amino acids. Germline CDR1 is MNHEY and CDR2 is SMNVEV (reference sequence). V shed 0 bases and J shed 0 bases, with 17 bases lying between them. Written as DNA, the CDR3 is TGTGCCAGCAGTTTATCGCCGATCCAGGGCGCTGTGAACACTGAAGCTTTCTTT. Encoded protein: CASSLSPIQGAVNTEAFF.

This sequence joins TRBV5-1 and TRBJ2-7; the match to TRBD2 covers 11 bases. V lost 3 bases to trimming and J lost 0 bases; unmatched junction nucleotides: 11. This CDR3 comprises 18 residues. The V gene's germline CDR1 is SGHRS and CDR2 YFSETQ. The CDR3, as DNA: TGCGCCAGCAGCTGGACCGCCGGGACTAGCGGCAGCTCCTACGAGCAGTACTTC. The encoded protein is CASSWTAGTSGSSYEQYF.

This sequence joins TRBV2 and TRBJ2-7; D call uncertain. The CDR3 extends over 11 amino acids. Per the germline V gene, CDR1 is SNHLY and CDR2 is FYNNEI. V lost 7 bases to trimming and J lost 6 bases, with 10 bases between them. CDR3 protein: CASIGYSEQYF. The DNA for the CDR3 is TGTGCCAGCATTGGTTATAGCGAGCAGTACTTC.

V and J are TRBV6-1 and TRBJ1-2; D call uncertain. Trimming removed 3 bases at V and 8 bases at J, with 10 bases between. This CDR3 region has 12 residues. Germline V gene data show CDR1 as MNHNS and CDR2 as SASEGT. CDR3 sequence: CASSDISIGYTF. CDR3 DNA: TGTGCCAGCAGTGATATCAGTATAGGCTACACCTTC.

The chain recombines TRBV12-5 with TRBJ1-1; 7 bases align to TRBD1. The V gene's germline CDR1 is LGHNT and CDR2 FRNRAP. This CDR3 contains 16 residues. V lost 5 bases and J lost 1; bases outside the gene matches: 10. The CDR3 spells CASGPAPGGANTEAFF. CDR3 nucleotide sequence: TGTGCTAGTGGTCCTGCCCCAGGGGGAGCGAACACTGAAGCTTTCTTT.

The V gene is TRBV28, the J gene TRBJ2-3, with TRBD2 matching 12 bases. The junction had 14 bases not matched to a gene; V was cut back by 4 bases and J by 0 bases. Germline V gene lookup returns CDR1 MDHEN and CDR2 SYDVKM. The length of the CDR3 is 20 residues. The CDR3 protein is CASSSQTDFGLAGSTDTQYF. CDR3 sequence (DNA): TGTGCCAGCAGTTCCCAGACCGACTTTGGACTAGCGGGAAGCACAGATACGCAGTATTTT. The whole variable domain, remainder taken from reference TRBV28 and TRBJ2-3, is DVKVTQSSRYLVKRTGEKVFLECVQDMDHENMFWYRQDPGLGLRLIYFSYDVKMKEKGDIPEGYSVSREKKERFSLILESASTNQTSMYLCASSSQTDFGLAGSTDTQYFGPGTRLTVL.

The chain recombines TRBV30 with TRBJ2-3, with D possibly being TRBD2 (6 bases). Trimming took 3 bases from V and 0 from J, leaving 13 bases between them. Germline values: CDR1 GTSNPN, CDR2 SVGIG (reference sequence). The CDR3 is made up of 15 amino acids. This chain's CDR3 is CAWSRAGTSTDTQYF. DNA for the CDR3: TGTGCCTGGAGCCGGGCAGGGACTAGCACAGATACGCAGTATTTT.

The chain recombines TRBV9 with TRBJ1-2; D might be TRBD1 (5 bases). This CDR3 has 20 residues. V lost 0 bases and J 6 bases, leaving 30 bases between the germline ends. Looked up from germline, CDR1 is SGDLS and CDR2 is YYNGEE. For the CDR3, the DNA is TGTGCCAGCAGCGTAGCAGGGACTCCGGATTCTCCGAAGAGAGGAGATGGCTACACCTTC. Translation gives CASSVAGTPDSPKRGDGYTF.

This chain joins TRBV28 and TRBJ2-7; D is perhaps TRBD2 (5 bases). Looked up from germline, CDR1 is MDHEN and CDR2 is SYDVKM. V was clipped by 2 bases and J by 7 bases, with 18 bases between them. This CDR3 contains 15 residues. CDR3 sequence reads: CASSLGLLGLGEQYF. The CDR3 coding sequence is TGTGCCAGCAGTTTAGGACTGCTCGGGTTGGGAGAGCAGTACTTC.

This clone has just one count. Distinct nucleotide sequences in the sample also encode this CDR3. V and J are TRBV28 and TRBJ2-7, with 8 bases identical to TRBD1. Trimming removed 8 bases from V and 3 bases from J; junction bases left unmatched: 3. CDR3 length equals 12 residues. Germline lookup yields CDR1 MDHEN and CDR2 SYDVKM. The CDR3 coding sequence is TGTGCCAGCCGGACAGGGCGCTACGAGCAGTACTTC. This gives the protein CASRTGRYEQYF. The complete variable domain, with remaining parts taken from reference TRBV28 and TRBJ2-7, reads DVKVTQSSRYLVKRTGEKVFLECVQDMDHENMFWYRQDPGLGLRLIYFSYDVKMKEKGDIPEGYSVSREKKERFSLILESASTNQTSMYLCASRTGRYEQYFGPGTRLTVT.

The chain recombines TRBV5-6 with TRBJ2-2, with 10 bases fitting TRBD2. Germline CDR1 SGHDT, CDR2 YYEEEE. J gave up 6 bases and V 3 bases, and 8 bases lay outside the gene matches. The CDR3 has 16 amino acids. The CDR3 DNA sequence: TGTGCCAGCAGCTCCACGGGACTAGCGAGGTCCGGGGAGCTGTTTTTT. Translated: CASSSTGLARSGELFF.

The chain is built from TRBV27 and TRBJ2-7; D not resolved. The germline V and J ends were trimmed by 6 bases and 2 bases, with 11 bases remaining between them. Germline assignment: CDR1 MNHEY and CDR2 SMNVEV (reference sequence). The CDR3 consists of 13 residues. Here the CDR3 reads CASRRTATYEQYF. CDR3 nucleotides: TGTGCCAGCAGGCGGACGGCTACCTACGAGCAGTACTTC.

The genes are TRBV29-1 and TRBJ2-1; 10 nucleotides align to TRBD2. The CDR3 is made up of 15 amino acids. Germline values: CDR1 SQVTM, CDR2 ANQGSEA. Trimming took 3 bases from V and 7 from J; bases not matched to a gene: 9. CDR3: CSVDRTSGMWNEQFF. CDR3 sequence (DNA): TGCAGCGTTGATCGTACTAGCGGGATGTGGAATGAGCAGTTCTTC.

This rearrangement joins TRBV7-9 to TRBJ2-1; 7 bases map to TRBD2. Germline CDR1 and CDR2: SEHNR and FQNEAQ (reference sequence). The length of the CDR3 is 14 residues. The J segment lost 9 bases and the V segment lost 0 bases, leaving 5 bases of the junction unmatched. CDR3 nucleotides: TGTGCCAGCAGCTTAGCGGGAGGGTCCTCTGAGCAGTTCTTC. Protein product: CASSLAGGSSEQFF.

The chain combines TRBV5-1 with TRBJ2-7; 8 positions agree with TRBD2. CDR3 length: 15 residues. Germline V gene sequence: CDR1 SGHRS, CDR2 YFSETQ. With V trimmed by 2 bases and J by 0 bases, 4 bases remained unmatched. Written as DNA, the CDR3 is TGCGCCAGCAGCTTCCGTAGCGGGAACTCCTACGAGCAGTACTTC. This gives the protein CASSFRSGNSYEQYF.

V usage is TRBV6-7 and J usage is TRBJ1-5; TRBD1 might be the D (6 bases). TRBV6-7 counts as an open reading frame of uncertain function. CDR3 length: 20 amino acids. The ends were cut back, 0 bases at V and 0 bases at J, with 21 bases in the middle. The DNA for the CDR3 is TGTGCCAGCAGTTACTCGGGTCAAGAGTTCGGGGGGCTTAGCAATCAGCCCCAGCATTTT. Translated: CASSYSGQEFGGLSNQPQHF.

This rearrangement joins TRBV30 to TRBJ1-1, with D tentatively TRBD1 (5 bases). V lost 5 bases and J lost 0, with 13 bases in between. From germline, CDR1 is GTSNPN and CDR2 SVGIG (reference sequence). The CDR3 runs to 14 residues. The CDR3, as DNA: TGTGCCTGGCAGGCCCCGGGGGTGAACACTGAAGCTTTCTTT. This codes for CAWQAPGVNTEAFF.

The gene calls are TRBV28 and TRBJ1-5; D gene ambiguous. The germline V gene has CDR1 MDHEN and CDR2 SYDVKM. The CDR3 runs 15 residues. V lost 7 bases and J 3 bases, leaving 16 bases between the germline ends. The DNA for the CDR3 is TGTGCCAGCAAACCGGGCCAGGCCCCCAATCAGCCCCAGCATTTT. It translates to CASKPGQAPNQPQHF.